Each of the 16 T cell receptor beta chains below was sequenced from the same sample in a study of T cells in Graves' hyperthyroidism and ophthalmopathy. Amplification of TCR beta CDR3 regions used RNA as the template. The primer set for the first-round RT-PCR of the TCR CDR3 was HTBI. One entry per CDR3 protein, called by TCRdb with MiXCR from the multiplex PCR reads. Among 500,000 to 600,000 distinct CDR3 sequences listed, about 45% were seen once. Sequencing was carried out using peripheral blood or thyroid tissue (not recorded which). These receptors all come from an adult woman with Graves' disease, either hyperthyroidism or ophthalmopathy (not recorded which).

The chain joins TRBV20-1 to TRBJ2-5, with 9 bases aligning to TRBD2. V shed 3 bases and J 6 bases; nucleotides not matched to a gene: 17. This CDR3 comprises 17 residues. CDR1 is DFQATT, CDR2 SNEGSKA, per germline (reference sequence). CDR3 DNA sequence: TGCAGTGCTAGGGGTTGGCTAGTGGCGGGAGGGCTGAAGACCCAGTACTTC. Translation gives CSARGWLVAGGLKTQYF.

V gene TRBV9 combines with J gene TRBJ2-7; 10 nucleotides line up with TRBD2. With V trimmed by 0 bases and J by 5 bases, 5 bases remained unmatched. Germline V gives CDR1 SGDLS, CDR2 YYNGEE. The CDR3 is 15 amino acids. The CDR3 nucleotides are TGTGCCAGCAGCGTAGCGGGACTAGCGCCCGACGAGCAGTACTTC. This encodes CASSVAGLAPDEQYF.

This clonotype was found many times. The chain recombines TRBV29-1 with TRBJ2-5, with TRBD2 matching 16 bases. Germline loops: CDR1 SQVTM, CDR2 ANQGSEA. J was trimmed by 7 bases and V by 6 bases; bases with no gene match: 14. The CDR3 has 17 amino acids. CDR3 coding DNA: TGCAGCGTCGAGGGACTAGCGGGGGGGACCTCAAGAGCGACCCAGTACTTC. This translates into CSVEGLAGGTSRATQYF.

This clonotype has just one count. The chain employs TRBV10-3 and TRBJ2-2; D is ambiguous. Germline CDR1 reads ENHRY; CDR2 reads SYGVKD. CDR3 size: 13 residues. The V and J ends lost 3 bases and 4 bases respectively, with 6 bases between them. This CDR3 is CAISDAFTGELFF. The CDR3, as DNA: TGTGCCATCAGTGACGCATTCACCGGGGAGCTGTTTTTT.

The chain joins TRBV7-9 to TRBJ2-6; D remains unclear. This CDR3 contains 17 residues. Looked up from germline, CDR1 is SEHNR and CDR2 is FQNEAQ (reference sequence). V was trimmed by 4 bases and J by 1 base, leaving 14 bases between them. CDR3 loop: CASSSTLSRSGANVLTF. DNA of the CDR3: TGTGCCAGCAGCTCGACCCTCTCTAGGTCTGGGGCCAACGTCCTGACTTTC. Full variable domain (remainder filled in from reference TRBV7-9 and TRBJ2-6): DTGVSQNPRHKITKRGQNVTFRCDPISEHNRLYWYRQTLGQGPEFLTYFQNEAQLEKSRLLSDRFSAERPKGSFSTLEIQRTEQGDSAMYLCASSSTLSRSGANVLTFGAGSRLTVL.

The table lists this clonotype with many counts. CDR3 sequence reads: CASSLRQPNGYTF. CDR3 sequence (DNA): TGTGCCAGCAGTTTGAGACAGCCGAATGGCTACACCTTC. This chain connects TRBV12-3 or TRBV12-4 to TRBJ1-2, with D possibly TRBD1 on 5 matching bases. Trimming pared 3 bases from V and 6 bases from J, leaving 11 bases between. This CDR3 comprises 13 residues.

This clonotype was detected many times. This chain joins TRBV9 and TRBJ1-1, with 9 bases identical to TRBD1. This CDR3 spans 16 amino acids. Germline-derived CDR1 and CDR2 are SGDLS and YYNGEE. The V segment lost 4 bases and the J segment 4 bases; nucleotides outside the gene matches: 11. CDR3: CASSPSPGTGSTEAFF. The CDR3 DNA is TGTGCCAGCAGCCCCAGTCCCGGGACAGGGTCCACTGAAGCTTTCTTT.

This clonotype has a handful of counts. This sequence joins TRBV24-1 and TRBJ2-5; TRBD2 aligns across 8 bases. From germline, CDR1 is KGHDR and CDR2 SFDVKD. The CDR3 is 16 residues long. V shed 3 bases, J shed 5 bases, and the junction held 10 bases outside the gene matches. CDR3 in amino acids: CATSDVLAAEVETQYF. CDR3 coding DNA: TGTGCCACCAGTGATGTACTAGCGGCCGAGGTTGAGACCCAGTACTTC.

This sequence joins TRBV25-1 and TRBJ1-2; D might be TRBD1 (5 bases). This CDR3 spans 18 amino acids. Germline V gives CDR1 MGHDK, CDR2 SYGVNS. Trimming pared 6 bases from V and 3 bases from J, leaving 26 bases between. Here the CDR3 DNA reads TGTGCCAGCAGGCTGGCCGCGATTGGGGCAGGAGTTGACTATGGCTACACCTTC. Its protein is CASRLAAIGAGVDYGYTF.

This clonotype turned up a few times. The J gene is TRBJ2-7, the V gene TRBV6-1; no reliable D call. CDR1 and CDR2 (germline): MNHNS, SASEGT. CDR3 length: 11 residues. V was shortened by 5 bases and J by 2 bases, with 4 bases between the two germline ends. The CDR3 is CASSTTYEQYF. CDR3 DNA: TGTGCCAGCAGTACGACCTACGAGCAGTACTTC.

This clonotype was recorded many times. The V and J genes are TRBV7-3 and TRBJ1-1; D is perhaps TRBD1 (5 bases). Deletions cut 1 base from V and 1 base from J, with 10 bases between. Germline V lookup: CDR1 SGHTA, CDR2 FQGTGA. CDR3 size: 15 residues. The CDR3 nucleotides are TGTGCCAGCAGCTTAAGTAGGGACCAGAACACTGAAGCTTTCTTT. This encodes CASSLSRDQNTEAFF.

This clonotype was found a few times. The V gene is TRBV20-1, the J gene TRBJ1-2, with D perhaps TRBD1 (5 bases). V was pared by 3 bases and J by 7 bases, with 18 bases between. The length of the CDR3 is 14 residues. Germline values: CDR1 DFQATT, CDR2 SNEGSKA (reference sequence). The CDR3 loop reads CSARREDTSLGYTF. CDR3 sequence (DNA): TGCAGTGCTAGGAGAGAGGACACTTCTCTTGGCTACACCTTC.

This clonotype was seen only a few times. V gene TRBV5-1 combines with J gene TRBJ1-2; tentative D call: TRBD1 (5 bases). The CDR3 contains 15 residues. V lost 0 bases, J lost 4 bases, and 13 bases lay in between. Germline values: CDR1 SGHRS, CDR2 YFSETQ. CDR3 sequence reads: CASSLVFSGSYGYTF. The CDR3 bases are TGCGCCAGCAGCTTGGTGTTCTCAGGGTCCTATGGCTACACCTTC.

The chain recombines TRBV5-5 with TRBJ1-5; a possible D gene is TRBD1 (5 bases). This CDR3 region has 15 residues. CDR1 is SGHKS, CDR2 YYEKEE, per germline (reference sequence). Trimming removed 1 base from V and 11 bases from J, with 19 bases in between. CDR3 residues: CASSLSQGRGEAQHF. The CDR3 bases are TGTGCCAGCAGCTTGTCCCAGGGACGGGGGGAAGCCCAGCATTTT. Drawing the rest from reference TRBV5-5 and TRBJ1-5, the complete variable domain is DAGVTQSPTHLIKTRGQQVTLRCSPISGHKSVSWYQQVLGQGPQFIFQYYEKEERGRGNFPDRFSARQFPNYSSELNVNALLLGDSALYLCASSLSQGRGEAQHFGDGTRLSIL.

This chain links TRBV20-1 with TRBJ2-2; possibly TRBD2 for D (6 bases). Germline V gives CDR1 DFQATT, CDR2 SNEGSKA (reference sequence). The ends were cut back, 6 bases at V and 13 bases at J, with 12 bases in the middle. The CDR3 is 10 amino acids. The CDR3 nucleotides read TGCAGTGCGGGGGGACGGGGGCTGTTTTTT. It is translated as CSAGGRGLFF.

This clonotype has a handful of counts. The chain combines TRBV10-3 with TRBJ2-3; 12 bases are a match to TRBD2. Trimming took 3 bases from V and 6 from J; bases not matched to a gene: 7. The CDR3 is 16 amino acids. Germline V gene data show CDR1 as ENHRY and CDR2 as SYGVKD. The chain's CDR3 is CAISDRTSGNYDTQYF. Written as DNA, the CDR3 is TGTGCCATCAGTGACCGGACTAGCGGGAATTATGATACGCAGTATTTT.